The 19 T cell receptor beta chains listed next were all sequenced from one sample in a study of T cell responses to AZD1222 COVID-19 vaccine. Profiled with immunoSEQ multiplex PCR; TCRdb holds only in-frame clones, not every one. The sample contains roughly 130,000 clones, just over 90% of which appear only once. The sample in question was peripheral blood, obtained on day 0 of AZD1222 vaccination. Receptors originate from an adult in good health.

The CDR3 sequence is CASSLGGQGDEQYF. The CDR3 region has the DNA TGTGCCAGCAGCTTGGGGGGACAGGGAGACGAGCAGTACTTC. The chain uses TRBV5-8 and TRBJ2-7, with TRBD1 identical over 9 bases. Germline CDR1 and CDR2: SGHTS and YDEGEE. This CDR3 comprises 14 residues. The V gene end was trimmed by 0 bases and the J gene end by 5 bases; junction bases not matched to a gene: 3.

The CDR3 sequence is CASSRDRGYEQYF. The CDR3 DNA reads as TGTGCCAGCAGTCGGGACAGGGGCTACGAGCAGTACTTC. J is TRBJ2-7 and V is TRBV6-4; TRBD1 aligns across 10 bases. Losses at the gene ends were 5 bases for V and 3 bases for J; bases not matched to a gene: 1. The CDR3 is made up of 13 amino acids. Germline CDR1 is MRHNA and CDR2 is SNTAGT.

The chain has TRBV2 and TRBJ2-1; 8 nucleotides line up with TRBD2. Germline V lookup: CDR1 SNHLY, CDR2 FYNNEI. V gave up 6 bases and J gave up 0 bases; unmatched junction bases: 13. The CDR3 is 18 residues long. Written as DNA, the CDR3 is TGTGCCAGCAGGAAACAGACTACTAGCGGACCCTCCTACAATGAGCAGTTCTTC. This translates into CASRKQTTSGPSYNEQFF.

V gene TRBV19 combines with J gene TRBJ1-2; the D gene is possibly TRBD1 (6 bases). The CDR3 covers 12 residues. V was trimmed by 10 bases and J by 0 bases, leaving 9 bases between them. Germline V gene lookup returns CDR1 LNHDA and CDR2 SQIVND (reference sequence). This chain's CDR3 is CATRTANYGYTF. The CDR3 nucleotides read TGTGCCACCCGGACAGCTAACTATGGCTACACCTTC.

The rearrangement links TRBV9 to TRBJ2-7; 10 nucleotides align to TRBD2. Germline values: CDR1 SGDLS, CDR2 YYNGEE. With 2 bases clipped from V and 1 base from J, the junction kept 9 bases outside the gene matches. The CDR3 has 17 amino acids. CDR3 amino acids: CASSVGDGLAASYEQYF. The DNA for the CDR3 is TGTGCCAGCAGCGTGGGAGATGGACTAGCGGCATCCTACGAGCAGTACTTC.

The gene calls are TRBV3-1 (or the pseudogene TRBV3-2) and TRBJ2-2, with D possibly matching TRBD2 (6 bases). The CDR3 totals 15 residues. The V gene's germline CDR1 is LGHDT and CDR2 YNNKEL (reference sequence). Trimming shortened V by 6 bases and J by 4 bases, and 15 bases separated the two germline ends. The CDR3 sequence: CASSSFGTATGELFF. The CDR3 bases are TGTGCCAGCAGTTCATTCGGGACTGCCACCGGGGAGCTGTTTTTT.

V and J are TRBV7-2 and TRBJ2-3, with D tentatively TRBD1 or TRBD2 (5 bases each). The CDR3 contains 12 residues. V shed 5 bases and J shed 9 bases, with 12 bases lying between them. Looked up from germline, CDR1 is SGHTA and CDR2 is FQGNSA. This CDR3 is CASSPNRDTQYF. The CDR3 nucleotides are TGTGCCAGCAGCCCTAACCGGGACACGCAGTATTTT.

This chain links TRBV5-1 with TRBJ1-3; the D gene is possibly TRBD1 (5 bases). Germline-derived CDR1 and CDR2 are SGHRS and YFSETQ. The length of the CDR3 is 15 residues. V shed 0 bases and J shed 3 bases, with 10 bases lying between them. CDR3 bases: TGCGCCAGCAGCTTGGCCGGGGGGGTTGGAAACACCATATATTTT. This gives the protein CASSLAGGVGNTIYF.

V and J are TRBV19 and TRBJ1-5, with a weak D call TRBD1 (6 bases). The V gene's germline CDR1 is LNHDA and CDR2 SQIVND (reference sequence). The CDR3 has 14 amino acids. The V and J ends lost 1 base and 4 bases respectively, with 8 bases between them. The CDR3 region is CASSIGGQNQPQHF. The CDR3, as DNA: TGTGCCAGTAGTATAGGGGGGCAGAATCAGCCCCAGCATTTT.

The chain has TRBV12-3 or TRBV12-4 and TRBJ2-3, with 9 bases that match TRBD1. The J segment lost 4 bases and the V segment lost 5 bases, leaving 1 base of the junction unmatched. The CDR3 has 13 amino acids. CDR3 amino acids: CASSRDRADTQYF. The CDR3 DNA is TGTGCCAGCAGTCGGGACAGGGCAGATACGCAGTATTTT.

CDR3 sequence (DNA): TGTGCCAGCAGGAAGGACAGGGAGGCTGGAAACACCATATATTTT. Translated, it gives CASRKDREAGNTIYF. This chain joins TRBV2 and TRBJ1-3; 8 bases are a match to TRBD1. This CDR3 spans 15 amino acids. The germline gives CDR1 SNHLY, CDR2 FYNNEI. V dropped 6 bases and J dropped 2; count of bases not matched to a gene: 6.

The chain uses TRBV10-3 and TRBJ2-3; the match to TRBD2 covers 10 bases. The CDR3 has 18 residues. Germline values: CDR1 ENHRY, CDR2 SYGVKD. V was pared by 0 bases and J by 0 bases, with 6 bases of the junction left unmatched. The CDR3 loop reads CAISESVAGGSSTDTQYF. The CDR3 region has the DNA TGTGCCATCAGTGAGTCTGTAGCGGGGGGATCTAGCACAGATACGCAGTATTTT.

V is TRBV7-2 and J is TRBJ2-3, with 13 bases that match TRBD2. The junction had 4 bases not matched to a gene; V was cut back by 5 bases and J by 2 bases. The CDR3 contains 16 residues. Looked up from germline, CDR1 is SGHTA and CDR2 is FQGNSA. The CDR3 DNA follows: TGTGCCAGCAGCACTGGGACTAGCGGGGCCACAGATACGCAGTATTTT. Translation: CASSTGTSGATDTQYF.

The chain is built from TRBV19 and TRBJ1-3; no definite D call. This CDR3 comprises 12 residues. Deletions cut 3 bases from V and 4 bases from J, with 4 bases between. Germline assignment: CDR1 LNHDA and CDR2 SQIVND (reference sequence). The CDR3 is CASSIPGNTIYF. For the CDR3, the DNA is TGTGCCAGTAGTATCCCCGGAAACACCATATATTTT.

Here the CDR3 reads CASSEGGRQLPNSPLHF. The CDR3 DNA reads as TGTGCCAGCAGTGAGGGGGGCAGGCAACTACCAAATTCACCCCTCCACTTT. This chain connects TRBV2 to TRBJ1-6, with TRBD1 as a possible D gene (6 bases). Trimming pared 3 bases from V and 7 bases from J, leaving 19 bases between. Germline V gene lookup returns CDR1 SNHLY and CDR2 FYNNEI. The CDR3 covers 17 residues.

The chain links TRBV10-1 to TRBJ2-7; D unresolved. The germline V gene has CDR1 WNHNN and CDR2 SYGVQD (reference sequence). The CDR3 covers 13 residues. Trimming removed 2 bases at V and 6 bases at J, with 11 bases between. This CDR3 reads CASSESSDVEQYF. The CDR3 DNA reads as TGCGCCAGCAGTGAGAGTTCGGACGTCGAGCAGTACTTC.

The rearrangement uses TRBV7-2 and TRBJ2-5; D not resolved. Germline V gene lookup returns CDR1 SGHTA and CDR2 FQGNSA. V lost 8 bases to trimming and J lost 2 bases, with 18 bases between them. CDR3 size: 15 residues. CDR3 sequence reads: CASQKITVRQETQYF. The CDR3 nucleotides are TGTGCCAGCCAAAAAATCACAGTTAGACAAGAGACCCAGTACTTC.

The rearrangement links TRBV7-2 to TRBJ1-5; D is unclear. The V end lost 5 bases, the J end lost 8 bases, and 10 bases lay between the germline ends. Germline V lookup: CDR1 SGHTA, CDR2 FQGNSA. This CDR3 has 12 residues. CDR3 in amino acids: CASSISGEPQHF. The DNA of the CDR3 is TGTGCCAGCAGCATATCTGGGGAGCCCCAGCATTTT.

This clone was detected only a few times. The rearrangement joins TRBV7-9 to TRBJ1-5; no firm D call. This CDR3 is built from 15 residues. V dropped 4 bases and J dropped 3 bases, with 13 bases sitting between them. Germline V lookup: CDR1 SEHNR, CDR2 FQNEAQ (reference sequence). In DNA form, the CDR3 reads TGTGCCAGCAGCTATGCCTCCGGGTCCAATCAGCCCCAGCATTTT. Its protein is CASSYASGSNQPQHF.